These T cell receptor beta chains were read from a single sample in a study of shared clonotypes between healthy human individuals. Data came from immunoSEQ multiplex PCR; TCRdb stores just in-frame clones and leaves some out. The sample lists more than 2,000,000 clones, roughly 93% occurring once. The source material was naive CD4+ T cells from PBMCs. Source of these receptors: a man aged 18-30 years in good health. Some clones in this sample may be carry-over from other donors' samples. CDR3s include the opening cysteine and the closing phenylalanine or tryptophan. The order of the fields is D gene, J gene, clone size, V gene, CDR3 protein, CDR3 DNA. D genes are given only for firm matches. A row's size may be missing; if present it is once, few, many or a size class.

d_call: -; j_call: TRBJ1-3; clone_size: -; v_call: TRBV2; cdr3_aa: CASNFGSSGNTIYF; cdr3_nt: TGTGCCAGCAATTTCGGCAGCTCTGGAAACACCATATATTTT
d_call: TRBD1; j_call: TRBJ2-3; clone_size: once; v_call: TRBV7-3; cdr3_aa: CASRANRGDTQYF; cdr3_nt: TGTGCCAGCAGGGCCAACAGGGGAGATACGCAGTATTTT
d_call: -; j_call: TRBJ1-3; clone_size: -; v_call: TRBV30; cdr3_aa: CAWSVIRGPGGNTIYF; cdr3_nt: TGTGCCTGGAGTGTAATCCGGGGCCCCGGAGGAAACACCATATATTTT
d_call: TRBD2; j_call: TRBJ2-7; clone_size: -; v_call: TRBV7-2; cdr3_aa: CASSPGGPIYEQYF; cdr3_nt: TGTGCCAGCAGCCCGGGGGGACCGATCTACGAGCAGTACTTC
d_call: TRBD2; j_call: TRBJ2-1; clone_size: -; v_call: TRBV6-5; cdr3_aa: CASNRAGLHYNEQFF; cdr3_nt: TGTGCCAGTAACCGGGCGGGACTACATTACAATGAGCAGTTCTTC
d_call: TRBD1; j_call: TRBJ1-1; clone_size: once; v_call: TRBV29-1; cdr3_aa: CSVETGENTEAFF; cdr3_nt: TGCAGCGTTGAAACAGGGGAGAACACTGAAGCTTTCTTT
d_call: TRBD2; j_call: TRBJ2-3; clone_size: once; v_call: TRBV27; cdr3_aa: CASSTSGTRTDTQYF; cdr3_nt: TGTGCCAGCAGTACTAGCGGTACGCGTACAGATACGCAGTATTTT
d_call: -; j_call: TRBJ2-1; clone_size: -; v_call: TRBV18; cdr3_aa: CASSRDGYPTNEQFF; cdr3_nt: TGTGCCAGCTCCCGCGACGGGTACCCAACTAATGAGCAGTTCTTC
d_call: TRBD1; j_call: TRBJ2-7; clone_size: -; v_call: TRBV5-4; cdr3_aa: CASSFDREFSYEQYF; cdr3_nt: TGTGCCAGCAGCTTCGACAGGGAATTTTCCTACGAGCAGTACTTC
d_call: TRBD1; j_call: TRBJ2-3; clone_size: -; v_call: TRBV28; cdr3_aa: CASRATGTGGTDTQYF; cdr3_nt: TGTGCCAGCAGAGCCACCGGGACAGGGGGCACAGATACGCAGTATTTT
d_call: -; j_call: TRBJ2-7; clone_size: once; v_call: TRBV19; cdr3_aa: CASSRGSAVPYEQYF; cdr3_nt: TGTGCCAGTAGTAGAGGGAGTGCAGTGCCCTACGAGCAGTACTTC
d_call: -; j_call: TRBJ1-5; clone_size: -; v_call: TRBV23-1; cdr3_aa: CASAAGVQPQHF; cdr3_nt: TGCGCCAGCGCGGCAGGGGTCCAGCCCCAGCATTTT
d_call: TRBD2; j_call: TRBJ2-1; clone_size: -; v_call: TRBV27; cdr3_aa: CASTPPSGSYNEQFF; cdr3_nt: TGTGCCAGCACCCCTCCTAGCGGGAGCTACAATGAGCAGTTCTTC
d_call: -; j_call: TRBJ2-2; clone_size: once; v_call: TRBV7-2; cdr3_aa: CASSFRDTNTGELFF; cdr3_nt: TGTGCCAGCAGCTTCCGGGACACGAACACCGGGGAGCTGTTTTTT
d_call: -; j_call: TRBJ1-1; clone_size: -; v_call: TRBV5-1; cdr3_aa: CASSPQRVGTEAFF; cdr3_nt: TGCGCCAGCAGCCCCCAGAGGGTAGGCACTGAAGCTTTCTTT
d_call: TRBD1; j_call: TRBJ2-3; clone_size: -; v_call: TRBV29-1; cdr3_aa: CSGSTGSTDTQYF; cdr3_nt: TGCAGCGGCTCGACAGGGAGCACAGATACGCAGTATTTT
d_call: -; j_call: TRBJ2-4; clone_size: -; v_call: TRBV2; cdr3_aa: CASTASSGKNIQYF; cdr3_nt: TGTGCCAGCACCGCTAGCTCCGGCAAAAACATTCAGTACTTC
d_call: -; j_call: TRBJ1-2; clone_size: -; v_call: TRBV9; cdr3_aa: CASSVDFTNYGYTF; cdr3_nt: TGTGCCAGCAGCGTGGACTTTACTAACTATGGCTACACCTTC
d_call: TRBD2; j_call: TRBJ2-1; clone_size: -; v_call: TRBV19; cdr3_aa: CASREGLAGYEQFF; cdr3_nt: TGTGCCAGTAGAGAGGGACTAGCGGGATATGAGCAGTTCTTC
d_call: -; j_call: TRBJ2-7; clone_size: -; v_call: TRBV30; cdr3_aa: CAWSAPWEAGRVQYF; cdr3_nt: TGTGCCTGGAGTGCCCCCTGGGAGGCGGGTAGGGTGCAGTACTTC
d_call: TRBD1; j_call: TRBJ1-3; clone_size: -; v_call: TRBV27; cdr3_aa: CASRPGTGGRSDTIYF; cdr3_nt: TGTGCCAGCAGGCCCGGGACAGGGGGCCGGTCGGACACCATATATTTT
d_call: -; j_call: TRBJ2-2; clone_size: -; v_call: TRBV4-2; cdr3_aa: CASSLARGASNTGELFF; cdr3_nt: TGTGCCAGCAGCCTCGCTAGGGGGGCCTCGAACACCGGGGAGCTGTTTTTT
d_call: -; j_call: TRBJ1-2; clone_size: few; v_call: TRBV15; cdr3_aa: CATSQGRDYGYTF; cdr3_nt: TGTGCCACCAGCCAGGGGAGGGACTATGGCTACACCTTC
d_call: -; j_call: TRBJ2-2; clone_size: -; v_call: TRBV7-2; cdr3_aa: CASSLAQLGGGGELFF; cdr3_nt: TGTGCCAGCAGCTTAGCGCAGTTGGGGGGAGGCGGGGAGCTGTTTTTT
d_call: -; j_call: TRBJ1-4; clone_size: -; v_call: TRBV25-1; cdr3_aa: CASSGRTVNEKLFF; cdr3_nt: TGTGCCAGCAGTGGCCGGACAGTTAATGAAAAACTGTTTTTT
d_call: -; j_call: TRBJ1-3; clone_size: once; v_call: TRBV28; cdr3_aa: CASSLGRGSGNTIYF; cdr3_nt: TGTGCCAGCAGTTTGGGCAGGGGATCCGGAAACACCATATATTTT
d_call: -; j_call: TRBJ1-5; clone_size: -; v_call: TRBV30; cdr3_aa: CAWSVAGTLGSQPQHF; cdr3_nt: TGTGCCTGGAGTGTCGCAGGGACTTTAGGGAGTCAGCCCCAGCATTTT
d_call: -; j_call: TRBJ1-2; clone_size: -; v_call: TRBV6-5; cdr3_aa: CASRTGLTYGYTF; cdr3_nt: TGTGCCAGCAGGACAGGTCTAACCTATGGCTACACCTTC
d_call: -; j_call: TRBJ1-1; clone_size: -; v_call: TRBV19; cdr3_aa: CASSTTGLANTEAFF; cdr3_nt: TGTGCCAGTAGTACCACAGGTCTCGCGAACACTGAAGCTTTCTTT
d_call: -; j_call: TRBJ1-1; clone_size: -; v_call: TRBV19; cdr3_aa: CASSDTEAFF; cdr3_nt: TGTGCCAGTAGTGACACTGAAGCTTTCTTT
d_call: -; j_call: TRBJ2-2; clone_size: -; v_call: TRBV7-2; cdr3_aa: CASSPLGELFF; cdr3_nt: TGTGCCAGCAGCCCTCTCGGGGAGCTGTTTTTT
d_call: -; j_call: TRBJ2-7; clone_size: -; v_call: TRBV2; cdr3_aa: CASGGQPTYEQYF; cdr3_nt: TGTGCCAGTGGAGGACAGCCGACATACGAGCAGTACTTC
d_call: -; j_call: TRBJ2-3; clone_size: -; v_call: TRBV28; cdr3_aa: CASSFDPATQYF; cdr3_nt: TGTGCCAGCAGTTTTGATCCAGCGACGCAGTATTTT
d_call: TRBD1; j_call: TRBJ1-3; clone_size: -; v_call: TRBV2; cdr3_aa: CASRETGPNTIYF; cdr3_nt: TGTGCCAGCAGGGAGACAGGGCCAAACACCATATATTTT
d_call: TRBD1; j_call: TRBJ1-2; clone_size: -; v_call: TRBV19; cdr3_aa: CASSNSGQGGYGYTF; cdr3_nt: TGTGCCAGTAGTAACTCTGGACAGGGGGGCTATGGCTACACCTTC
d_call: TRBD1; j_call: TRBJ1-1; clone_size: once; v_call: TRBV6-5; cdr3_aa: CASSYGAGGTEAFF; cdr3_nt: TGTGCCAGCAGTTACGGCGCAGGGGGCACTGAAGCTTTCTTT
d_call: TRBD2; j_call: TRBJ2-1; clone_size: -; v_call: TRBV18; cdr3_aa: CASSPGLDTYNEQFF; cdr3_nt: TGTGCCAGCTCCCCCGGACTAGATACCTACAATGAGCAGTTCTTC
d_call: -; j_call: TRBJ2-1; clone_size: -; v_call: TRBV7-2; cdr3_aa: CASSLVGQVGNEQFF; cdr3_nt: TGTGCCAGCAGCTTAGTGGGCCAAGTGGGCAATGAGCAGTTCTTC
d_call: TRBD1; j_call: TRBJ1-2; clone_size: -; v_call: TRBV2; cdr3_aa: CASRTTGNYGYTF; cdr3_nt: TGTGCCAGCAGGACGACAGGGAACTATGGCTACACCTTC
d_call: -; j_call: TRBJ1-3; clone_size: -; v_call: TRBV4-2; cdr3_aa: CASSQDRDTIYF; cdr3_nt: TGTGCCAGCAGCCAAGATCGGGACACCATATATTTT
d_call: -; j_call: TRBJ1-2; clone_size: few; v_call: TRBV2; cdr3_aa: CASGIGPNYGYTF; cdr3_nt: TGTGCCAGCGGGATAGGACCCAACTATGGCTACACCTTC
d_call: -; j_call: TRBJ2-3; clone_size: -; v_call: TRBV25-1; cdr3_aa: CASSGGRGGTDTQYF; cdr3_nt: TGTGCCAGCAGCGGGGGAAGGGGCGGCACAGATACGCAGTATTTT
d_call: -; j_call: TRBJ2-7; clone_size: -; v_call: TRBV18; cdr3_aa: CASSPSSLVSIAEQYF; cdr3_nt: TGTGCCAGCTCACCGTCCTCACTCGTCTCGATCGCCGAGCAGTACTTC
d_call: -; j_call: TRBJ2-1; clone_size: -; v_call: TRBV10-3; cdr3_aa: CAISETSLVAYNEQFF; cdr3_nt: TGTGCCATCAGTGAGACGAGCCTTGTTGCCTACAATGAGCAGTTCTTC
d_call: TRBD2; j_call: TRBJ2-1; clone_size: -; v_call: TRBV9; cdr3_aa: CASSVTSGTSGNNEQFF; cdr3_nt: TGTGCCAGCAGCGTGACGTCCGGGACTAGCGGAAACAATGAGCAGTTCTTC
d_call: -; j_call: TRBJ1-5; clone_size: -; v_call: TRBV6-4; cdr3_aa: CASSAGGGEGGPNQPQHF; cdr3_nt: TGTGCCAGCAGTGCTGGGGGGGGAGAAGGAGGCCCTAATCAGCCCCAGCATTTT
d_call: -; j_call: TRBJ2-7; clone_size: -; v_call: TRBV27; cdr3_aa: CASSLWSSRQVSYEQYF; cdr3_nt: TGTGCCAGCAGTTTATGGTCCTCCCGACAGGTCTCCTACGAGCAGTACTTC
d_call: -; j_call: TRBJ1-5; clone_size: -; v_call: TRBV2; cdr3_aa: CASGGGVGQPQHF; cdr3_nt: TGTGCCAGCGGTGGGGGTGTGGGACAGCCCCAGCATTTT
d_call: TRBD1; j_call: TRBJ2-1; clone_size: -; v_call: TRBV6-6; cdr3_aa: CASTRTGGGTYNEQFF; cdr3_nt: TGTGCCAGCACCCGGACAGGGGGAGGCACCTACAATGAGCAGTTCTTC
d_call: -; j_call: TRBJ1-5; clone_size: -; v_call: TRBV19; cdr3_aa: CASSIQGDQPQHF; cdr3_nt: TGTGCCAGTAGTATTCAGGGCGATCAGCCCCAGCATTTT
d_call: TRBD2; j_call: TRBJ2-1; clone_size: -; v_call: TRBV7-2; cdr3_aa: CASSLLAGVFNEQFF; cdr3_nt: TGTGCCAGCAGTTTACTAGCGGGAGTATTCAATGAGCAGTTCTTC